Following are 8 T cell receptor beta chains from one sample sequenced in a study of shared clonotypes between healthy human individuals. Libraries were prepared by immunoSEQ multiplex PCR; TCRdb keeps only in-frame clonotypes and omits some of them. The data hold 2 million to 2.5 million clones, with roughly 90% observed a single time. The sample was naive CD4+ T cells from PBMCs. The subset denotes: CD45RA+ positively selected. All receptors come from a man younger than 35 in good health. Some clones in this sample may be carry-over from other donors' samples.

This chain joins TRBV6-1 and TRBJ2-7, with D tentatively TRBD1 (6 bases). Trimming pared 6 bases from V and 9 bases from J, leaving 18 bases between. The germline CDR1 and CDR2 sequences are MNHNS and SASEGT. The CDR3 has 13 residues. The chain's CDR3 is CASRNRLQGTQYF. The CDR3 coding sequence is TGTGCCAGCAGGAACCGACTACAGGGAACGCAGTACTTC.

The chain joins TRBV2 to TRBJ1-4; D ambiguous. Germline V gene lookup returns CDR1 SNHLY and CDR2 FYNNEI. There are 11 residues in the CDR3. CDR3 region: CVSALNEKLFF. The CDR3 DNA sequence: TGTGTGTCGGCCCTTAATGAAAAACTGTTTTTT.

This chain uses TRBV28 with TRBJ2-5; the match to TRBD1 covers 8 bases. This CDR3 is 15 amino acids long. The V and J ends lost 5 bases and 7 bases, in that order; junction bases with no gene match: 12. The germline CDR1 and CDR2 sequences are MDHEN and SYDVKM. The CDR3: CASSPQGARAGTQYF. The CDR3, as DNA: TGTGCCAGCAGTCCCCAGGGGGCACGTGCTGGGACCCAGTACTTC.

This rearrangement joins TRBV10-2 to TRBJ1-3; a possible D gene is TRBD1 (5 bases). The germline CDR1 and CDR2 sequences are WSHSY and SAAADI. The V and J ends lost 10 bases and 4 bases respectively, with 20 bases between them. There are 15 residues in the CDR3. The CDR3 DNA reads TGCGCCACCGCCCCGGGCGGGGCCTCGGGAAACACCATATATTTT. Protein: CATAPGGASGNTIYF.

The chain carries TRBV30 and TRBJ1-2; TRBD1 is a possible D gene (5 bases). Per germline, CDR1 GTSNPN and CDR2 SVGIG (reference sequence). Trimming pared 0 bases from V and 7 bases from J, leaving 18 bases between. The CDR3 covers 15 residues. The CDR3, as DNA: TGTGCCTGGAGTGTCTGGGGTGGGGGAAGGGGTGGCTACACCTTC. Protein sequence: CAWSVWGGGRGGYTF.

The rearrangement uses TRBV19 and TRBJ2-1, with D possibly TRBD2 on 6 matching bases. The CDR3 has 13 residues. Trimming pared 7 bases from V and 4 bases from J, leaving 11 bases between. Per germline, CDR1 LNHDA and CDR2 SQIVND (reference sequence). The CDR3 here is CASKRRGYNEQFF. In DNA form, the CDR3 reads TGTGCCAGTAAAAGGAGGGGATACAATGAGCAGTTCTTC.

V and J are TRBV4-1 and TRBJ1-2; 7 bases fit TRBD1. The ends lost 2 bases at V and 5 bases at J; junction bases unmatched: 11. The CDR3 consists of 16 residues. Germline-derived CDR1 and CDR2 are MGHRA and YSYEKL. The CDR3 region has the DNA TGCGCCAGCAGCCAAACGCAAGACAGGGACCGTTATGGCTACACCTTC. Its protein is CASSQTQDRDRYGYTF.

The gene calls are TRBV9 and TRBJ2-7; D might be TRBD1 or TRBD2, each matching 5 bases. V was pared by 3 bases and J by 4 bases, with 11 bases between. The V gene's germline CDR1 is SGDLS and CDR2 YYNGEE. The CDR3 extends over 13 amino acids. The CDR3 spells CASSAGTQYEQYF. CDR3 coding DNA: TGTGCCAGCAGCGCCGGGACGCAATACGAGCAGTACTTC.